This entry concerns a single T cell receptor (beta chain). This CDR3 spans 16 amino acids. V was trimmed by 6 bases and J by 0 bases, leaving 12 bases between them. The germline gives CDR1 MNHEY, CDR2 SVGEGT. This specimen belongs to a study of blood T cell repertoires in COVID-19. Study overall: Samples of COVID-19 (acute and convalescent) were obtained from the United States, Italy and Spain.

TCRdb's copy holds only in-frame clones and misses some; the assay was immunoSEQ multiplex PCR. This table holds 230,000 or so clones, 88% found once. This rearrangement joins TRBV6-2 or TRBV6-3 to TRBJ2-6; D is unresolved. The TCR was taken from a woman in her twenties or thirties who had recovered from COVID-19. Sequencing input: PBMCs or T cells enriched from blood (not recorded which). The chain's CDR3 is CASSLRLISGANVLTF. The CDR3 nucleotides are TGTGCCAGCAGCTTAAGACTCATCTCTGGGGCCAACGTCCTGACTTTC.